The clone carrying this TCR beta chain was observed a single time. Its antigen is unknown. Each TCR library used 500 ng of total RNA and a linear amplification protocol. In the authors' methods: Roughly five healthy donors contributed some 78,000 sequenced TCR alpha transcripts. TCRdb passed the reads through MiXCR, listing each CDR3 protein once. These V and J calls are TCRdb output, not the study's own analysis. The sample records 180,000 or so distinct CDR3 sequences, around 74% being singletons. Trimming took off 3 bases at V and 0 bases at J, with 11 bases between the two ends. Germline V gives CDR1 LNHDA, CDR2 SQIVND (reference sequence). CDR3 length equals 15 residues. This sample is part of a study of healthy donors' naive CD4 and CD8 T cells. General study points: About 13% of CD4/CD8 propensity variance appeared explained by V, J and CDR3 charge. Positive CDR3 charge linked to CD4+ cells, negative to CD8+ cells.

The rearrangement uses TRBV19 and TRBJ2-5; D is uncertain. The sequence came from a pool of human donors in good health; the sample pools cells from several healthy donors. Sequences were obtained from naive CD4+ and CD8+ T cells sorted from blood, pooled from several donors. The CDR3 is CASSITIVNQETQYF. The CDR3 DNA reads TGTGCCAGTAGTATCACCATAGTGAACCAAGAGACCCAGTACTTC.